The T cell receptor (beta chain) described here comes from a study of T cells in Graves' hyperthyroidism and ophthalmopathy. With 0 bases removed from V and 2 bases from J, the gap between germline ends came to 10 bases. CDR1 and CDR2 (germline): DFQATT, SNEGSKA (reference sequence). The CDR3 length is 15 residues. This clonotype was observed at least ten times. Absence of ophthalmopathy progression within 18 months defined stable Graves' hyperthyroidism. The study excluded patients with uncontrolled infection, other autoimmune disease, pregnancy or lactation. From RNA transcripts, TCR beta CDR3 regions were amplified. The HTBI primer set drove a first-round RT-PCR of the TCR CDR3. TCRdb analysed the multiplex PCR reads with MiXCR anew, one entry per CDR3 protein. This sample carries hundreds of thousands of distinct CDR3 sequences, about a fifth of them seen once, and the ten largest clones take 3% to 4%.

Material: blood. J is TRBJ2-2 and V is TRBV20-1; D gene unclear. This receptor was identified in a woman aged 18-30 years with Graves' hyperthyroidism. The CDR3 sequence is CSARDWSANTGELFF. For the CDR3, the DNA is TGCAGTGCTAGAGATTGGAGCGCCAACACCGGGGAGCTGTTTTTT.